These 8 T cell receptor beta chains were all obtained from the same sample, sequenced in a study of blood T cell repertoires in COVID-19. Repertoires were generated with immunoSEQ multiplex PCR, while TCRdb's copy carries only in-frame clones and drops some. Of hundreds of thousands of clones listed, around 89% are singletons. Material for sequencing was peripheral blood. The receptor set was obtained from a woman in her thirties with COVID-19, enrolled during active disease.

This chain joins TRBV5-1 and TRBJ2-3; 9 bases are shared with TRBD1. Per germline, CDR1 SGHRS and CDR2 YFSETQ. V shed 4 bases, J shed 4 bases, and the junction held 7 bases outside the gene matches. The CDR3 sequence is 15 residues long. The CDR3 sequence is CASSTGQGRSDTQYF. CDR3 DNA sequence: TGCGCCAGCAGCACCGGACAGGGGAGATCAGATACGCAGTATTTT.

The rearrangement joins TRBV11-3 to TRBJ2-1; maybe TRBD1 (5 bases). The CDR3 contains 12 residues. Germline V CDR1 and CDR2: SGHNT, YENEEA. V lost 5 bases to trimming and J lost 12 bases, with 14 bases between them. The CDR3 here is CASSRRSQGQFF. The CDR3 DNA follows: TGTGCCAGCAGCCGCCGGTCGCAGGGGCAGTTCTTC.

The chain joins TRBV18 to TRBJ2-7; D is ambiguous. The CDR3 is 12 amino acids. Germline CDR1 KGHSH, CDR2 LQKENI. V dropped 6 bases and J dropped 3 bases, with 9 bases sitting between them. In DNA form, the CDR3 reads TGTGCCAGCTCCTCTAGACTCTACGAGCAGTACTTC. Protein product: CASSSRLYEQYF.

The chain uses TRBV10-3 and TRBJ1-6; the D is unclear. The CDR3 has 13 residues. V lost 5 bases, J lost 9 bases, and 11 bases lay in between. The V gene's germline CDR1 is ENHRY and CDR2 SYGVKD. The CDR3 DNA sequence: TGTGCCATCAGTATGGAGGGAGGTTCACCCCTCCACTTT. Translating gives CAISMEGGSPLHF.

The V and J genes are TRBV5-1 and TRBJ2-5, with a possible D match to TRBD1 (6 bases). Trimming pared 5 bases from V and 2 bases from J, leaving 10 bases between. The CDR3 is made up of 13 amino acids. In germline, CDR1 is SGHRS, CDR2 YFSETQ. DNA for the CDR3: TGCGCCAGCAGTTTTGGACAGCAAGAGACCCAGTACTTC. Protein: CASSFGQQETQYF.

The chain is built from TRBV5-4 and TRBJ1-2; no firm D call. CDR3 size: 16 residues. V was cut by 3 bases and J by 2 bases, with 17 bases left in between. Germline assignment: CDR1 SGHNT and CDR2 YYREEE (reference sequence). CDR3 in DNA: TGTGCCAGCAGCTCGCCGCCCCTGGGAGCGAACTATGGCTACACCTTC. Translating it yields CASSSPPLGANYGYTF.

The V and J genes are TRBV10-2 and TRBJ2-7, with D possibly matching TRBD2 (6 bases). This CDR3 region has 16 residues. Germline values: CDR1 WSHSY, CDR2 SAAADI. Trimming removed 2 bases at V and 0 bases at J, with 14 bases between. The CDR3 DNA reads TGCGCCAGCAGTGAGGAGTTCTCCGGGAGCTCCTACGAGCAGTACGTC. Translated, it gives CASSEEFSGSSYEQYV.

The chain joins TRBV15 to TRBJ1-2; D not certain. V lost 1 base to trimming and J lost 4 bases, with 16 bases between them. Germline values: CDR1 LNHNV, CDR2 YYDKDF (reference sequence). CDR3 length: 16 residues. The CDR3 protein is CATSRGRDSGVYGYTF. The CDR3, as DNA: TGTGCCACCAGCAGAGGACGAGATTCTGGAGTCTATGGCTACACCTTC. The complete variable domain, with remaining parts taken from reference TRBV15 and TRBJ1-2, reads DAMVIQNPRYQVTQFGKPVTLSCSQTLNHNVMYWYQQKSSQAPKLLFHYYDKDFNNEADTPDNFQSRRPNTSFCFLDIRSPGLGDTAMYLCATSRGRDSGVYGYTFGSGTRLTVV.